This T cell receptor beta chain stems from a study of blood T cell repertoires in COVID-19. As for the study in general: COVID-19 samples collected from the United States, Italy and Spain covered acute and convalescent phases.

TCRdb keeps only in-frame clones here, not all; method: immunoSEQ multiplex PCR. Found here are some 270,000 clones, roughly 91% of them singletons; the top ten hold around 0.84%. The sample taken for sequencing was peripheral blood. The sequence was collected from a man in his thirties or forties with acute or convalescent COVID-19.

In DNA, the CDR3 is TGCGCCAGCGAAAAACAGCCAACCTATGGCTACACCTTC. Its protein is CASEKQPTYGYTF. This chain links TRBV5-1 with TRBJ1-2; D gene uncertain. From germline, CDR1 is SGHRS and CDR2 YFSETQ. V shed 7 bases and J shed 4 bases, with 14 bases lying between them. The CDR3 has 13 amino acids.